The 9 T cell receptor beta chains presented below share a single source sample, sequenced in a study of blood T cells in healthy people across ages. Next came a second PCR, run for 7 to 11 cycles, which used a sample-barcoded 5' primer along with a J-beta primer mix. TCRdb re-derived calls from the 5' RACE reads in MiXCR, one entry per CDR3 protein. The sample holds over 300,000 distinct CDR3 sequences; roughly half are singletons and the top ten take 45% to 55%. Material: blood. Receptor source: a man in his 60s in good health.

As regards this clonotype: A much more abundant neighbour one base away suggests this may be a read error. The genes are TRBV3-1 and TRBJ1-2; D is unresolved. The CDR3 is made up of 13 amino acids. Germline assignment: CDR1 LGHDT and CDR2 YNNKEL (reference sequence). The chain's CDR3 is CVSSQTPRYGYTF. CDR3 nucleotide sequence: TGTGTCAGCAGCCAAACCCCACGGTATGGCTACACCTTC.

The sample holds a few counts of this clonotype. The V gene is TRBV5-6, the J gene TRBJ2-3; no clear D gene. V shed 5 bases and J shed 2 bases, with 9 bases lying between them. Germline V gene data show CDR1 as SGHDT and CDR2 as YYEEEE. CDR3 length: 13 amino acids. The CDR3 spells CASRFWNTDTQYF. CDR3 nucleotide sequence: TGTGCCAGCAGATTCTGGAACACAGATACGCAGTATTTT.

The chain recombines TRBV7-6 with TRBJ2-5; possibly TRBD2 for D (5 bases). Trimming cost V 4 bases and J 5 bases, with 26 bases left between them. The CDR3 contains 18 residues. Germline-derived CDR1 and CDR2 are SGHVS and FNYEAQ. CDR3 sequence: CASSSSRTLVEGLETQYF. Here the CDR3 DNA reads TGTGCCAGCAGCTCCTCTAGGACCTTAGTAGAGGGCCTGGAGACCCAGTACTTC.

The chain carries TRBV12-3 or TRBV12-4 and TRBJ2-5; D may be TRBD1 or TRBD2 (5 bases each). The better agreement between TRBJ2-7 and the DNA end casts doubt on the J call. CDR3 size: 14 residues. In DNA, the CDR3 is TGTGCCAGCAGTTTGGGGGATTCGGAGCACGAGCAGTACTTC. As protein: CASSLGDSEHEQYF.

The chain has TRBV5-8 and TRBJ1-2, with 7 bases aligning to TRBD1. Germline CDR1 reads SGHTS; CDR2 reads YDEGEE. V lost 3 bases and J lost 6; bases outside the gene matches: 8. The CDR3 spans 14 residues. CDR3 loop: CASSSGGQIHGYTF. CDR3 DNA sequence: TGTGCCAGCAGCTCGGGGGGACAGATTCATGGCTACACCTTC.

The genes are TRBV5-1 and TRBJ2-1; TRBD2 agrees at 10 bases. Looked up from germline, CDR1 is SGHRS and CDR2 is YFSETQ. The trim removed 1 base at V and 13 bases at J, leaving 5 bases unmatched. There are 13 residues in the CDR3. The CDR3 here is CASSLLRLAGQFF. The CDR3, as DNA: TGCGCCAGCAGCTTGCTGAGACTAGCGGGCCAGTTCTTC.

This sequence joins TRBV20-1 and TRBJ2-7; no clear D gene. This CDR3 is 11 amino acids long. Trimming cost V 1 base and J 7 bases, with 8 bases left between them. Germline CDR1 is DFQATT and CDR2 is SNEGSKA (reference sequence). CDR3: CSARGSNEQYF. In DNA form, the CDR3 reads TGCAGTGCTAGAGGCTCTAATGAGCAGTACTTC.

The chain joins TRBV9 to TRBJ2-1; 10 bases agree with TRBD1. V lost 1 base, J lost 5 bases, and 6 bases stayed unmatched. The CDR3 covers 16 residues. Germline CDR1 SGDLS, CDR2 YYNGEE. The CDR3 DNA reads TGTGCCAGCAGCGTATGGGACAGGGGTACACACAATGAGCAGTTCTTC. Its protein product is CASSVWDRGTHNEQFF.

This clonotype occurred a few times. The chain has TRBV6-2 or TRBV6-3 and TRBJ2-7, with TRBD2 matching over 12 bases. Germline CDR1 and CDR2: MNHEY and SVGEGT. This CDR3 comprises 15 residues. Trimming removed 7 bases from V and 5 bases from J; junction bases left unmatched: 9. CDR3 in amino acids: CASNAQGLAGNEQYF. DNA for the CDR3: TGTGCCAGCAACGCGCAGGGACTAGCGGGCAACGAGCAGTACTTC.